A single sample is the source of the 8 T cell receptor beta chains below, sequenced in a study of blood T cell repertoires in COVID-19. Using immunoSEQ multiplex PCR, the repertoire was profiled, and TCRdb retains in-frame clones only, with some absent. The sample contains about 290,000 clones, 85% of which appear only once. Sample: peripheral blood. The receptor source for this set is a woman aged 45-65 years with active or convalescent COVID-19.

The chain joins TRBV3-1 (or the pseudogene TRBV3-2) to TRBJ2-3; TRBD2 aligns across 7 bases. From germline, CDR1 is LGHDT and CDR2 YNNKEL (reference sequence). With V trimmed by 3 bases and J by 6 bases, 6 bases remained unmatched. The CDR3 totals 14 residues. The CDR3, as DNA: TGTGCCAGCAGCCATCGCGGGAGAGGGGATACGCAGTATTTT. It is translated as CASSHRGRGDTQYF.

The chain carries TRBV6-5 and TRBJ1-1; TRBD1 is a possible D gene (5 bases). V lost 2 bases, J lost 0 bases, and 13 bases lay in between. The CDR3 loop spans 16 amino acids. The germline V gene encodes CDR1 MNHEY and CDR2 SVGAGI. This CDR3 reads CASSYNTGLMNTEAFF. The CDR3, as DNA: TGTGCCAGCAGTTACAACACGGGACTAATGAACACTGAAGCTTTCTTT.

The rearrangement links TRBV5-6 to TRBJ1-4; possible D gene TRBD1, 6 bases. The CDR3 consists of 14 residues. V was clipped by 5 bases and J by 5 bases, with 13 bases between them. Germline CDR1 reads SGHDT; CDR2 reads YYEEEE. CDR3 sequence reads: CASRSRGSNEKLFF. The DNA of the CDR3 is TGTGCCAGCAGATCCAGGGGATCGAATGAAAAACTGTTTTTT.

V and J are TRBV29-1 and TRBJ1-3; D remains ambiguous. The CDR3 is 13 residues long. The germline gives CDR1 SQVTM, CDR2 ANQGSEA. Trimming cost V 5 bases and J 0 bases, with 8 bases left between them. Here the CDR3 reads CSVIVSSGNTIYF. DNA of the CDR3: TGCAGCGTTATTGTCAGCTCTGGAAACACCATATATTTT.

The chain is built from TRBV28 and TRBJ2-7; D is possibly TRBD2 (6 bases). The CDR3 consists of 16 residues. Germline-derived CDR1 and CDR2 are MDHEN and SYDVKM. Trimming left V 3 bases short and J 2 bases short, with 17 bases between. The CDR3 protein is CASSLELRDLTYEQYF. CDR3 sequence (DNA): TGTGCCAGCAGTTTGGAACTCCGGGACTTGACCTACGAGCAGTACTTC.

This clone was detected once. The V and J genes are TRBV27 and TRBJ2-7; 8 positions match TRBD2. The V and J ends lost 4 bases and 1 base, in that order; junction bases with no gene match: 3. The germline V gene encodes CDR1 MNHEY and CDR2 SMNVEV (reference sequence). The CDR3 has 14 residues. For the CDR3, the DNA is TGTGCCAGCAGTTGGAGCGGGGGTTCCTACGAGCAGTACTTC. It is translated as CASSWSGGSYEQYF.

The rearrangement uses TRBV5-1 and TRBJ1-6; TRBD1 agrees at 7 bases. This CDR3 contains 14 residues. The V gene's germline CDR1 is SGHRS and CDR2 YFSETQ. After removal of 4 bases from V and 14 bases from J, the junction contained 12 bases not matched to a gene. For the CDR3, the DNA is TGCGCCAGCAGCGGGGACAGTGGGCATGGGGCCCTCCACTTT. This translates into CASSGDSGHGALHF.

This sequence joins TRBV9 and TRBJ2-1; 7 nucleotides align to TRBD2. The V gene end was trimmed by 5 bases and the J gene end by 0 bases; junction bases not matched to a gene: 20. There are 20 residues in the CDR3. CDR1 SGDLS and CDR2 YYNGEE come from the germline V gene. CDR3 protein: CASSPFSSGPGSSSYNEQFF. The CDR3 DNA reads TGTGCCAGCAGTCCTTTTTCTAGCGGACCGGGTTCTAGCTCCTACAATGAGCAGTTCTTC. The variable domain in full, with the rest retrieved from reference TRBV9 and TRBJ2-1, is DSGVTQTPKHLITATGQRVTLRCSPRSGDLSVYWYQQSLDQGLQFLIQYYNGEERAKGNILERFSAQQFPDLHSELNLSSLELGDSALYFCASSPFSSGPGSSSYNEQFFGPGTRLTVL.